These T cell receptor beta chains were read from a single sample in a study of T-cell reconstitution after alpha-beta-depleted transplantation in children. TCRdb redid the calling of the PCR reads with MiXCR, one entry per CDR3 protein. The table lists around 370,000 distinct CDR3 sequences, around 15% of them singletons. This specimen was PBMCs, mostly from graft donor cells, taken 360 days after TCRalphabeta/CD19-depleted stem cell transplant. The receptor source for this set is a male patient between 2 and 9 years old who had a stem cell transplant for acute lymphoblastic leukemia, so the T cells may come from the graft donor. Both conserved end residues are part of each CDR3. D genes are given only for firm matches. A clone size is listed for some rows: how often the clone was seen (once, few, many), or a class if it is expanded.

j_call: TRBJ2-1; v_call: TRBV14; d_call: TRBD1; clone_size: .; cdr3_nt: TGTGCCAGCAGCCAAGACTACCAGACAGGGCTAGCAGTATACAATGAGCAGTTCTTC; cdr3_aa: CASSQDYQTGLAVYNEQFF
j_call: TRBJ1-5; v_call: TRBV19; d_call: .; clone_size: few; cdr3_nt: TGTGCCAGTAGTATCTTCTCAGGAGATAATCAGCCCCAGCATTTT; cdr3_aa: CASSIFSGDNQPQHF
j_call: TRBJ2-1; v_call: TRBV10-3; d_call: TRBD2; clone_size: many; cdr3_nt: TGTGCCATCACCAGGTGGGCTAGCGGGTACAATGAGCAGTTCTTC; cdr3_aa: CAITRWASGYNEQFF
j_call: TRBJ2-3; v_call: TRBV4-3; d_call: .; clone_size: few; cdr3_nt: TGCGCCAGCAGCCAAGATACCCCTAGCAGAGTCACAGATACGCAGTATTTT; cdr3_aa: CASSQDTPSRVTDTQYF
j_call: TRBJ2-5; v_call: TRBV20-1; d_call: .; clone_size: few; cdr3_nt: TGCAGTGTCCAAGAGGAGACAGGATACCAAGAGACCCAGTACTTC; cdr3_aa: CSVQEETGYQETQYF
j_call: TRBJ2-2; v_call: TRBV28; d_call: .; clone_size: few; cdr3_nt: TGTGCCAGCAGTTTGCGAATGGACACCGGGGAGCTGTTTTTT; cdr3_aa: CASSLRMDTGELFF
j_call: TRBJ2-2; v_call: TRBV5-1; d_call: TRBD2; clone_size: few; cdr3_nt: TGCGCCAGCAGCCCGGGACTAGCGGGAGGGCCCGCGAACACCGGGGAGCTGTTTTTT; cdr3_aa: CASSPGLAGGPANTGELFF
j_call: TRBJ1-3; v_call: TRBV12-3/TRBV12-4; d_call: .; clone_size: few; cdr3_nt: TGTGCCAGCAGTTCTAACCCGACATCTCTGGTGGGAAACACCATATATTTT; cdr3_aa: CASSSNPTSLVGNTIYF
j_call: TRBJ2-4; v_call: TRBV20-1; d_call: .; clone_size: few; cdr3_nt: TGCAGTGCTAGAGATCGACCCCCCAGGTCCATTCAGTACTTC; cdr3_aa: CSARDRPPRSIQYF
j_call: TRBJ2-1; v_call: TRBV29-1; d_call: TRBD2; clone_size: medium-sized; cdr3_nt: TGCAGCGTCTCCGGGACTAGGGCCTACAATGAGCAGTTCTTC; cdr3_aa: CSVSGTRAYNEQFF
j_call: TRBJ2-1; v_call: TRBV29-1; d_call: .; clone_size: .; cdr3_nt: TGCAGCGTTGAAGGGTCCCTAGCCTACAATGAGCAGTTCTTC; cdr3_aa: CSVEGSLAYNEQFF
j_call: TRBJ1-1; v_call: TRBV10-3; d_call: .; clone_size: few; cdr3_nt: TGTGCCATCAGTGATCGGGGCAGGGACACTGAAGCTTTCTTT; cdr3_aa: CAISDRGRDTEAFF
j_call: TRBJ2-5; v_call: TRBV12-3/TRBV12-4; d_call: .; clone_size: many; cdr3_nt: TGTGCCAGCAGTTTTGTCAGGGAGGAAGAGACCCAGTACTTC; cdr3_aa: CASSFVREEETQYF
j_call: TRBJ1-6; v_call: TRBV4-3; d_call: .; clone_size: many; cdr3_nt: TGCGCCAGCAGCCAAGAATTGGGGAATTCACCCCTCCACTTT; cdr3_aa: CASSQELGNSPLHF
j_call: TRBJ2-7; v_call: TRBV28; d_call: .; clone_size: .; cdr3_nt: TGTGCCAGCAGTCGGAGGGTGGCCTACGAGCAGTACTTC; cdr3_aa: CASSRRVAYEQYF
j_call: TRBJ1-2; v_call: TRBV6-2/TRBV6-3; d_call: .; clone_size: .; cdr3_nt: TGTGCCAGCAGTTATTTCGCGGCTAACTATGGCTACACCTTC; cdr3_aa: CASSYFAANYGYTF
j_call: TRBJ2-5; v_call: TRBV6-5; d_call: .; clone_size: many; cdr3_nt: TGTGCCAGCAGTTACTCTTCGACGGATCAAGAGACCCAGTACTTC; cdr3_aa: CASSYSSTDQETQYF
j_call: TRBJ1-3; v_call: TRBV30; d_call: TRBD1; clone_size: few; cdr3_nt: TGTGCCTGGAGCCGCGGGACAGCCGGAAACACCATATATTTT; cdr3_aa: CAWSRGTAGNTIYF
j_call: TRBJ1-1; v_call: TRBV4-3; d_call: .; clone_size: few; cdr3_nt: TGCGCCAGCAGCCAAGAGGCCGGTGACACTGAAGCTTTCTTT; cdr3_aa: CASSQEAGDTEAFF
j_call: TRBJ1-5; v_call: TRBV10-3; d_call: .; clone_size: few; cdr3_nt: TGTGCCATCAGTGAGGACTATAGCAATCAGCCCCAGCATTTT; cdr3_aa: CAISEDYSNQPQHF
j_call: TRBJ2-7; v_call: TRBV4-1; d_call: .; clone_size: few; cdr3_nt: TGCGCCAGCAGCCAAGTTGGGGATCCCTACGAGCAGTACTTC; cdr3_aa: CASSQVGDPYEQYF
j_call: TRBJ2-7; v_call: TRBV18; d_call: .; clone_size: few; cdr3_nt: TGTGCCAGCTCACTGGCAGGGATCCACGAGCAGTACTTC; cdr3_aa: CASSLAGIHEQYF
j_call: TRBJ2-2; v_call: TRBV20-1; d_call: .; clone_size: many; cdr3_nt: TGCAGTGCCGCTACGTCCTCAGGGAACACCGGGGAGCTGTTTTTT; cdr3_aa: CSAATSSGNTGELFF
j_call: TRBJ2-3; v_call: TRBV20-1; d_call: TRBD2; clone_size: .; cdr3_nt: TGCAGTGCGCTGGTAGCGGGAGGGGATACGCAGTATTTT; cdr3_aa: CSALVAGGDTQYF
j_call: TRBJ2-5; v_call: TRBV28; d_call: .; clone_size: .; cdr3_nt: TGTGCCAGCAGTTTATACCGGCTAGCAAGGGGAGAGACCCAGTACTTC; cdr3_aa: CASSLYRLARGETQYF
j_call: TRBJ2-1; v_call: TRBV4-1; d_call: TRBD1; clone_size: .; cdr3_nt: TGCGCCAGCAGTCTAGGACAGGCCGCCTCTAGCCCCTACAATGAGCAGTTCTTC; cdr3_aa: CASSLGQAASSPYNEQFF
j_call: TRBJ2-5; v_call: TRBV27; d_call: .; clone_size: .; cdr3_nt: TGTGCCAGCAGTTTATCATACCCCGAAGCGGCCCAGTACTTC; cdr3_aa: CASSLSYPEAAQYF
j_call: TRBJ2-1; v_call: TRBV6-5; d_call: TRBD2; clone_size: few; cdr3_nt: TGTGCCAGCAGTTCTCTACTAGCGGGGGGAAACAATGAGCAGTTCTTC; cdr3_aa: CASSSLLAGGNNEQFF
j_call: TRBJ2-6; v_call: TRBV3-1; d_call: .; clone_size: few; cdr3_nt: TGTGCCAGCAGCTCCCTAACTATCATAGGGGCCAACGTCCTGACTTTC; cdr3_aa: CASSSLTIIGANVLTF
j_call: TRBJ1-5; v_call: TRBV18; d_call: TRBD1; clone_size: many; cdr3_nt: TGTGCCAGCTCAACCAGGGGGCCGGGCAATCAGCCCCAGCATTTT; cdr3_aa: CASSTRGPGNQPQHF
j_call: TRBJ2-5; v_call: TRBV9; d_call: TRBD2; clone_size: few; cdr3_nt: TGTGCCAGCAGCGTAGGGACTAGCGGCACAGAGACCCAGTACTTC; cdr3_aa: CASSVGTSGTETQYF
j_call: TRBJ1-1; v_call: TRBV20-1; d_call: TRBD1; clone_size: few; cdr3_nt: TGCAGTGTCCGTGAAAGACAGGGGCGAGCTTTCTTT; cdr3_aa: CSVRERQGRAFF
j_call: TRBJ2-1; v_call: TRBV27; d_call: .; clone_size: many; cdr3_nt: TGTGCCAGCTGTTCAAGGAGCTCCTACAATGAGCAGTTCTTC; cdr3_aa: CASCSRSSYNEQFF
j_call: TRBJ2-2; v_call: TRBV24-1; d_call: .; clone_size: few; cdr3_nt: TGTGCCACCAGTGATGAACCCGGGGAGCTGTTTTTT; cdr3_aa: CATSDEPGELFF
j_call: TRBJ2-5; v_call: TRBV29-1; d_call: TRBD2; clone_size: .; cdr3_nt: TGCAGCGTTGATGGCCGGGGGGGAAGGGAGACCCAGTACTTC; cdr3_aa: CSVDGRGGRETQYF
j_call: TRBJ2-7; v_call: TRBV24-1; d_call: .; clone_size: many; cdr3_nt: TGTGCCACCAGTGGCTCGGCTAGCTCTAATCCCCTCTCCTACGAGCAGTACTTC; cdr3_aa: CATSGSASSNPLSYEQYF
j_call: TRBJ1-2; v_call: TRBV9; d_call: .; clone_size: few; cdr3_nt: TGTGCCAGCACCGGGGGGGTCAGAGTAGGCTATGGCTACACCTTC; cdr3_aa: CASTGGVRVGYGYTF
j_call: TRBJ2-2; v_call: TRBV20-1; d_call: TRBD1; clone_size: .; cdr3_nt: TGCAGTGCTAAGCCCCGGACAGGAAACACCGGGGAGCTGTTTTTT; cdr3_aa: CSAKPRTGNTGELFF
j_call: TRBJ2-5; v_call: TRBV24-1; d_call: .; clone_size: .; cdr3_nt: TGTGCCACCAGTGGACAGCAAGAGACCCAGTACTTC; cdr3_aa: CATSGQQETQYF
j_call: TRBJ2-2; v_call: TRBV12-3/TRBV12-4; d_call: .; clone_size: .; cdr3_nt: TGTGCCAGCAGTTTAGGTGGGAGTATCTACACCGGGGATCTGTTTTTT; cdr3_aa: CASSLGGSIYTGDLFF
j_call: TRBJ2-2; v_call: TRBV4-3; d_call: TRBD2; clone_size: .; cdr3_nt: TGCGCCAGCAGCCAAGAAGCGGGAGGGTACACCGGGGAGCTGTTTTTT; cdr3_aa: CASSQEAGGYTGELFF